Given below is one T cell receptor beta chain in context. Its antigen is undetermined. Using immunoSEQ multiplex PCR, the repertoire was profiled, and TCRdb retains in-frame clones only, with some absent. The sample lists about 17,000 clones, around 80% occurring once. The data were taken from a study of somatic mutations in cytotoxic T cells in rheumatoid arthritis. Study at large: Using a FACSAria II or Sony SH800, a portion of the V beta antibody-stained T-cell populations were flow-sorted at nearly 100% purity, and among those populations were V beta1+ cells that were then sequenced for TCRB. General study points: Comparison of CD8+ T-cell clonality between rheumatoid arthritis patients and age-matched healthy controls yielded no significant difference. Per patient, the largest CD8+ clone was found to exceed 20% of CD8+ cells in about an eighth of the roughly 65 cases. Rising age went with increasing CD8+ clonality in rheumatoid arthritis patients; healthy controls showed no such increase.

The length of the CDR3 is 13 residues. Germline CDR1 and CDR2: LGHNT and FRNRAP. V trimming: 10 bases; J trimming: 5 bases; junction bases outside the gene matches: 10. This sequence was found in an adult with rheumatoid arthritis. The rearrangement links TRBV12-5 to TRBJ2-7; 8 positions match TRBD1. The sequenced sample consisted of CD8+ T cells sorted from blood. In nucleotides, the CDR3 is TGTGCTACCTCAAGGACAGGGTGGGACGAGCAGTACTTC. This sequence encodes CATSRTGWDEQYF.